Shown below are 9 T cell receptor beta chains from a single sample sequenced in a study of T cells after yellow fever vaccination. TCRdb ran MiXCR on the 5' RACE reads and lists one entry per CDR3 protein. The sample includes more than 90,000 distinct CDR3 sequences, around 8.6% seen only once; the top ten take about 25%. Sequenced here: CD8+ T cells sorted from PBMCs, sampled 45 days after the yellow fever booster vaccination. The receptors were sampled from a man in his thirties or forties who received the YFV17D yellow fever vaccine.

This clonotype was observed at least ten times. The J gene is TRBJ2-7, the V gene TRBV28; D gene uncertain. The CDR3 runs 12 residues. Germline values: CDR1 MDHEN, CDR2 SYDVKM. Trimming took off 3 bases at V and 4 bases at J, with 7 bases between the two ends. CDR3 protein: CASSFRKYEQYF. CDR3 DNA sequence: TGTGCCAGCAGTTTTCGAAAATACGAGCAGTACTTC.

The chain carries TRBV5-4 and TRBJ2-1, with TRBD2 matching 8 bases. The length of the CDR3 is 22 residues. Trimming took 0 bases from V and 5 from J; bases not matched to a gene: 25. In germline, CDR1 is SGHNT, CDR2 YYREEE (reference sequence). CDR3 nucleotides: TGTGCCAGCAGCTTGGCTCGCGGGAGGATCGGTGGAGCGGGGCCACACGACAATGAGCAGTTCTTC. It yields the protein CASSLARGRIGGAGPHDNEQFF.

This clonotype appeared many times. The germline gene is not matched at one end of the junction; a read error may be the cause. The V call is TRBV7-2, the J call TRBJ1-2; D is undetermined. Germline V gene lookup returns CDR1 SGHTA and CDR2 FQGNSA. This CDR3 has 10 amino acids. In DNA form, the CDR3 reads TGTGCCAGCAGCTTCCAGTTCCTCATCTTC. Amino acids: CASSFQFLIF.

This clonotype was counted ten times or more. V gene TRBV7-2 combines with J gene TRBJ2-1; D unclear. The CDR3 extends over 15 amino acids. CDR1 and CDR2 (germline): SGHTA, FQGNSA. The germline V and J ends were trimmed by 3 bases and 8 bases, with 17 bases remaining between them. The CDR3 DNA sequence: TGTGCCAGCAGCTTCGTCCGCTACATGGCGGATGAGCAGTTCTTC. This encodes CASSFVRYMADEQFF.

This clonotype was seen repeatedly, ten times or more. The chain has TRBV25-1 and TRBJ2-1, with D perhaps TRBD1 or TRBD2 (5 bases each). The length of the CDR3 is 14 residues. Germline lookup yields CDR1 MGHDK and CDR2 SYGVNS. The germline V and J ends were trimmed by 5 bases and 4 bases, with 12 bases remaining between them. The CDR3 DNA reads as TGTGCCAGCAGTATTGGGGGTTTTTACAATGAGCAGTTCTTC. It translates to CASSIGGFYNEQFF.

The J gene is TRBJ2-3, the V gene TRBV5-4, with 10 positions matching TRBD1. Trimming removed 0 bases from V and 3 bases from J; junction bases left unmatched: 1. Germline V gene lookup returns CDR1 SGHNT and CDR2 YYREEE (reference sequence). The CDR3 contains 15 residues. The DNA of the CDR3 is TGTGCCAGCAGCTTGGGGGACAGGGGAACAGATACGCAGTATTTT. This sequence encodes CASSLGDRGTDTQYF.

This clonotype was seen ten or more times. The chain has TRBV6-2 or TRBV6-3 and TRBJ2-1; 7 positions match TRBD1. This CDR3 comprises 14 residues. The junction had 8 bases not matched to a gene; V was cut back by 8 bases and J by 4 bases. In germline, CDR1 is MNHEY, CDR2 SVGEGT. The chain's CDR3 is CASVRQGFYNEQFF. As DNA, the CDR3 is TGTGCCAGCGTTAGACAGGGCTTTTACAATGAGCAGTTCTTC.

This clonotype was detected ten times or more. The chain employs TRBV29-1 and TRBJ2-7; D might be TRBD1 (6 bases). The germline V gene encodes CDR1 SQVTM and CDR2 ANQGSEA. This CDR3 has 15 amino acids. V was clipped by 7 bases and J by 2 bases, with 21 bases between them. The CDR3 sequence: CSASPGVPPTYEQYF. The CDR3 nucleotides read TGCAGCGCCTCCCCAGGGGTCCCCCCGACCTACGAGCAGTACTTC.

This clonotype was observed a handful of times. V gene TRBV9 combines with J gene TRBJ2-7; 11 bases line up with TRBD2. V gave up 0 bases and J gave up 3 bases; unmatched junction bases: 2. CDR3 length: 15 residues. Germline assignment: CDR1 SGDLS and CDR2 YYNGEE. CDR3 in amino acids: CASSVGLAGSYEQYF. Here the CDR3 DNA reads TGTGCCAGCAGCGTAGGACTAGCGGGAAGCTACGAGCAGTACTTC. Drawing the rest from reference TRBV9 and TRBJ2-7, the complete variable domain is DSGVTQTPKHLITATGQRVTLRCSPRSGDLSVYWYQQSLDQGLQFLIQYYNGEERAKGNILERFSAQQFPDLHSELNLSSLELGDSALYFCASSVGLAGSYEQYFGPGTRLTVT.